These 21 T cell receptor beta chains originate from one sample sequenced in a study of shared clonotypes between healthy human individuals. Sequencing was performed with immunoSEQ multiplex PCR; in TCRdb, only in-frame clones are kept and a portion is missing. The sample records around 2.3 million clones, more than 90% being singletons. The sequenced sample was naive CD4+ T cells sorted from blood. Subset here: CD45RA+ positively selected. The receptors shown here come from a man between 18 and 35 years old in good health.

This clone was seen just once. This sequence joins TRBV5-5 and TRBJ2-7, with D possibly matching TRBD2 (6 bases). Germline CDR1 is SGHKS and CDR2 is YYEKEE (reference sequence). The V gene lost 0 bases and the J gene lost 0 bases, with 10 bases spanning the gap. The CDR3 is made up of 15 amino acids. The CDR3 bases are TGTGCCAGCAGCTTGGATGGCGGGGTCTCCTACGAGCAGTACTTC. It translates to CASSLDGGVSYEQYF.

The V call is TRBV7-9, the J call TRBJ2-3, with D tentatively TRBD1 (5 bases). With 1 base removed from V and 0 bases from J, the gap between germline ends came to 11 bases. The CDR3 sequence is 16 residues long. CDR1 is SEHNR, CDR2 FQNEAQ, per germline (reference sequence). The CDR3: CASSLDNRWSTDTQYF. The CDR3 DNA sequence: TGTGCCAGCAGCTTAGATAACAGGTGGAGCACAGATACGCAGTATTTT.

As to this clone: Other DNA sequences from this sample encode an identical CDR3 as well. The V call is TRBV5-4, the J call TRBJ1-2; TRBD1 might be the D (5 bases). Trimming removed 3 bases at V and 5 bases at J, with 8 bases between. Germline lookup yields CDR1 SGHNT and CDR2 YYREEE (reference sequence). The CDR3 covers 12 residues. The CDR3 DNA reads as TGTGCCAGCAGCTCGACAGATTATGGCTACACCTTC. This sequence encodes CASSSTDYGYTF. The full variable domain, with the rest looked up from reference TRBV5-4 and TRBJ1-2, is ETGVTQSPTHLIKTRGQQVTLRCSSQSGHNTVSWYQQALGQGPQFIFQYYREEENGRGNFPPRFSGLQFPNYSSELNVNALELDDSALYLCASSSTDYGYTFGSGTRLTVV.

The V call is TRBV2, the J call TRBJ2-5; 8 nucleotides match TRBD2. The CDR3 loop spans 14 amino acids. The germline CDR1 and CDR2 sequences are SNHLY and FYNNEI. Trimming removed 10 bases from V and 4 bases from J; junction bases left unmatched: 11. Written as DNA, the CDR3 is TGTGCCACCGAAAATAGGCTAGCGGGAGAGACCCAGTACTTC. Encoded protein: CATENRLAGETQYF.

The chain has TRBV5-4 and TRBJ1-2; D is unclear. Germline CDR1 is SGHNT and CDR2 is YYREEE (reference sequence). CDR3 length: 13 amino acids. The ends were cut back, 1 base at V and 8 bases at J, with 12 bases in the middle. This chain's CDR3 is CASSLQAVDGYTF. CDR3 DNA sequence: TGTGCCAGCAGCTTGCAGGCGGTTGACGGCTACACCTTC.

The chain carries TRBV27 and TRBJ2-1; D may match TRBD1 or TRBD2 (5 bases each). V was cut by 3 bases and J by 7 bases, with 7 bases left in between. This CDR3 contains 12 residues. CDR1 is MNHEY and CDR2 is SMNVEV in the germline V gene (reference sequence). The CDR3 spells CASSFWGNEQFF. For the CDR3, the DNA is TGTGCCAGCAGTTTTTGGGGGAATGAGCAGTTCTTC.

This rearrangement joins TRBV28 to TRBJ2-5; 9 nucleotides line up with TRBD2. The V gene's germline CDR1 is MDHEN and CDR2 SYDVKM. The V gene end was trimmed by 3 bases and the J gene end by 9 bases; junction bases not matched to a gene: 8. The CDR3 has 14 residues. The CDR3 sequence: CASSFRLAGKAQYF. The DNA for the CDR3 is TGTGCCAGCAGTTTCCGGCTAGCGGGGAAGGCCCAGTACTTC.

Of note for this clone: This same CDR3 is encoded by further DNA sequences in the sample. The chain joins TRBV6-5 to TRBJ2-5; no firm D call. V lost 5 bases and J 3 bases, leaving 10 bases between the germline ends. The CDR3 has 13 amino acids. Germline V CDR1 and CDR2: MNHEY, SVGAGI. The DNA of the CDR3 is TGTGCCAGCAGTCCAAGGGTGGAAGAGACCCAGTACTTC. As protein: CASSPRVEETQYF.

The DNA of the CDR3 is TGTGCCAGCAGTCGACTAGCGGCGACCTACGAGCAGTACTTC. Translating gives CASSRLAATYEQYF. J is TRBJ2-7 and V is TRBV6-1; 9 bases map to TRBD2. Looked up from germline, CDR1 is MNHNS and CDR2 is SASEGT. This CDR3 comprises 14 residues. With 5 bases clipped from V and 2 bases from J, the junction kept 4 bases outside the gene matches.

The chain is built from TRBV6-1 and TRBJ2-1, with TRBD2 matching over 9 bases. V was clipped by 5 bases and J by 9 bases; unmatched bases: 8. Germline V lookup: CDR1 MNHNS, CDR2 SASEGT. This CDR3 comprises 14 residues. CDR3 residues: CASSPAGGPIEQFF. The CDR3 bases are TGTGCCAGCAGTCCCGCGGGGGGGCCCATTGAGCAGTTCTTC.

The rearrangement uses TRBV4-2 and TRBJ2-2; TRBD2 matches at 7 bases. The CDR3 spans 16 residues. Germline CDR1 reads LGHNA; CDR2 reads YNFKEQ. With V trimmed by 3 bases and J by 8 bases, 12 bases remained unmatched. The CDR3 bases are TGTGCCAGCAGCCATTACGGCGGGGGAACCGAGGGGGAGCTGTTTTTT. It translates to CASSHYGGGTEGELFF.

The chain couples TRBV7-2 to TRBJ1-2; TRBD1 matches 7 bases. J gave up 3 bases and V 5 bases, and 12 bases lay outside the gene matches. The CDR3 has 16 residues. Per the germline V gene, CDR1 is SGHTA and CDR2 is FQGNSA. The chain's CDR3 is CASSPTRGGGHYGYTF. CDR3 nucleotide sequence: TGTGCCAGCAGCCCTACCCGGGGAGGGGGCCACTATGGCTACACCTTC.

V gene TRBV27 combines with J gene TRBJ2-2; 7 nucleotides align to TRBD2. V shed 6 bases, J shed 1 base, and the junction held 5 bases outside the gene matches. The germline V gene has CDR1 MNHEY and CDR2 SMNVEV (reference sequence). The CDR3 totals 15 residues. This CDR3 is CASSHRGVNTGELFF. The CDR3 DNA reads as TGTGCCAGCAGCCATCGGGGGGTGAACACCGGGGAGCTGTTTTTT.

This clone was found once. The chain carries TRBV9 and TRBJ2-2; a weak D match, TRBD1 (6 bases). The ends were cut back, 4 bases at V and 4 bases at J, with 17 bases in the middle. The germline V gene encodes CDR1 SGDLS and CDR2 YYNGEE. CDR3 length: 16 amino acids. The DNA for the CDR3 is TGTGCCAGCAGCCCGTATGGGGACACCGTCACCGGGGAGCTGTTTTTT. Protein sequence: CASSPYGDTVTGELFF.

This clone has just one count. The rearrangement links TRBV6-6 to TRBJ1-1; D gene ambiguous. The V and J ends lost 0 bases and 1 base respectively, with 9 bases between them. Per germline, CDR1 MNHNY and CDR2 SVGAGI (reference sequence). The CDR3 runs to 15 residues. CDR3 in DNA: TGTGCCAGCAGTTACTCCGTCAATACGAACACTGAAGCTTTCTTT. It yields the protein CASSYSVNTNTEAFF.

The V call is TRBV28, the J call TRBJ1-4; 8 bases agree with TRBD1. V was clipped by 6 bases and J by 6 bases; unmatched bases: 6. The CDR3 length is 14 residues. The V gene's germline CDR1 is MDHEN and CDR2 SYDVKM. The CDR3 nucleotides are TGTGCCAGCAGCACAGGGGGAAAGGATGAAAAACTGTTTTTT. This encodes CASSTGGKDEKLFF. Full variable domain (rest looked up from reference TRBV28 and TRBJ1-4): DVKVTQSSRYLVKRTGEKVFLECVQDMDHENMFWYRQDPGLGLRLIYFSYDVKMKEKGDIPEGYSVSREKKERFSLILESASTNQTSMYLCASSTGGKDEKLFFGSGTQLSVL.

Of note for this clone: The sample carries other DNA sequences with the same CDR3. The chain has TRBV6-1 and TRBJ1-2; D remains unclear. Germline V gives CDR1 MNHNS, CDR2 SASEGT. V was clipped by 7 bases and J by 2 bases, with 8 bases between them. The CDR3 totals 12 residues. The CDR3 spells CASNPENYGYTF. In DNA, the CDR3 is TGTGCCAGCAATCCGGAAAACTATGGCTACACCTTC.

The chain recombines TRBV5-4 with TRBJ2-1, with D unclear. Germline CDR1 and CDR2: SGHNT and YYREEE (reference sequence). Trimming took 0 bases from V and 8 from J, leaving 12 bases between them. There are 14 residues in the CDR3. CDR3 DNA sequence: TGTGCCAGCAGCTTGGCCGGCCCACCCGATGAGCAGTTCTTC. This encodes CASSLAGPPDEQFF.

This chain joins TRBV7-9 and TRBJ1-3, with no clear D. Germline V gene sequence: CDR1 SEHNR, CDR2 FQNEAQ (reference sequence). V lost 5 bases to trimming and J lost 0 bases, with 17 bases between them. This CDR3 has 17 amino acids. The CDR3 nucleotides are TGTGCCAGCAGCCCCATTGCGGGAAAAAGCTCTGGAAACACCATATATTTT. Amino acid sequence: CASSPIAGKSSGNTIYF.

This clone has only a few counts. The chain links TRBV5-4 to TRBJ2-2; D unclear. V lost 0 bases and J 3 bases, leaving 6 bases between the germline ends. Germline V gene sequence: CDR1 SGHNT, CDR2 YYREEE (reference sequence). The CDR3 has 14 residues. The CDR3 spells CASSLGLDTGELFF. The CDR3 nucleotides read TGTGCCAGCAGCTTGGGTCTGGACACCGGGGAGCTGTTTTTT.

This clone was observed a single time. This chain uses TRBV7-9 with TRBJ1-5, with unresolved D. The CDR3 consists of 19 residues. Germline V lookup: CDR1 SEHNR, CDR2 FQNEAQ (reference sequence). The V end lost 8 bases, the J end lost 2 bases, and 28 bases lay between the germline ends. The CDR3 coding sequence is TGTGCCAGCTCGCTAGACGGAATGGAGGTCAGTGGTCGCAATCAGCCCCAGCATTTT. Amino acids: CASSLDGMEVSGRNQPQHF.